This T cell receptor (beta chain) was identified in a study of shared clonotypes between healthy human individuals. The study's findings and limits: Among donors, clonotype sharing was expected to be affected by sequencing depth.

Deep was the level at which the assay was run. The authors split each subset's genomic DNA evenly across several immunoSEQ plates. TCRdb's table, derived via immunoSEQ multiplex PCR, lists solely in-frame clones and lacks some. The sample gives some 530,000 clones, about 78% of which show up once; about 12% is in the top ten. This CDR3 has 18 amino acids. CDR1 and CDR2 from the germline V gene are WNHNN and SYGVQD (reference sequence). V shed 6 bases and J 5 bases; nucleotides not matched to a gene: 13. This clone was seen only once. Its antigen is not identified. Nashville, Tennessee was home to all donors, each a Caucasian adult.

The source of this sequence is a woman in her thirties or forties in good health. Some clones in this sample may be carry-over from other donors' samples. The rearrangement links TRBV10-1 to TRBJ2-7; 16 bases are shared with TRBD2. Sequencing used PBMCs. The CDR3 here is CASRGLAGGLRLTHEQYF. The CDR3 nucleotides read TGCGCCAGCAGGGGACTAGCGGGAGGGCTTCGTTTAACCCACGAGCAGTACTTC.